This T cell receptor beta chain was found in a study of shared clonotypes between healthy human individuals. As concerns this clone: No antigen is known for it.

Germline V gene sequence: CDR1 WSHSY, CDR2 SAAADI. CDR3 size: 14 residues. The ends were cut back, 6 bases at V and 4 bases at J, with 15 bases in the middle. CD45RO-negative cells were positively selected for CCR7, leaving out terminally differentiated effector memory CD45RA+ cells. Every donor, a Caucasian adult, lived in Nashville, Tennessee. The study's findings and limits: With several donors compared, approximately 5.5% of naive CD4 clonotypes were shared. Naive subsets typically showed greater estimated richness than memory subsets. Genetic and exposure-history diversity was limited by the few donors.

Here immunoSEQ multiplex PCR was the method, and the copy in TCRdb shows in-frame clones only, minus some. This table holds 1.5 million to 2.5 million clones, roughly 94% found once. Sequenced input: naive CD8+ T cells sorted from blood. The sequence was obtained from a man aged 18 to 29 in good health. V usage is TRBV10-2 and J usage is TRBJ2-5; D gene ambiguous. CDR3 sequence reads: CASSLGSWGETQYF. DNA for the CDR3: TGCGCCAGCAGCTTGGGATCTTGGGGAGAGACCCAGTACTTC.